The present TCR beta chain was sequenced within a study of prognosis after radiotherapy for stage I lung cancer. Whole-study context: Some 15 patients presented with newly diagnosed primary stage I lung tumors, and 4 or 5 carried oligometastatic NSCLC following surgical resection of the primary tumor.

V was cut by 5 bases and J by 1 base, with 9 bases left in between. The CDR3 runs to 14 residues. The germline CDR1 and CDR2 sequences are SGDLS and YYNGEE. Two-round multiplex PCR amplified TCR beta CDR3 from genomic DNA. For every TRBV and TRBJ gene, a specific primer was used in first-round PCR. TCRdb processed the multiplex PCR reads anew with MiXCR; each CDR3 protein has one entry. The sample holds 20,000 or so distinct CDR3 sequences, 43% seen once. This clonotype occurred many times. The sample in question was PBMCs, obtained before or after stereotactic body radiation therapy (not recorded which). This chain joins TRBV9 and TRBJ2-2, with D possibly being TRBD1 or TRBD2 (6 bases each). The clonotype was recovered from a donor aged 50 or older with non-small cell lung cancer. CDR3 sequence (DNA): TGTGCCAGCAGGGGGGGCCTGAACACCGGGGAGCTGTTTTTT. It is translated as CASRGGLNTGELFF.